The following is a T cell receptor beta chain sequence with its context. These data originate in a study of cytomegalovirus exposure and HLA in healthy donors. The PCR employed 60 Vbeta primers together with 13 Jbeta primers. Some clones are missing from TCRdb's copy, which holds only in-frame ones; the method was immunoSEQ multiplex PCR. The data contain 30,000 to 45,000 clones, 75% to 90% of them singletons. Sequenced sample: PBMCs. The receptor was derived from a middle-aged woman in good health and CMV-seropositive.

CDR3: CASSTEPRVSNNEQFF. DNA for the CDR3: TGCGCCAGCAGCACCGAACCCAGGGTCTCTAACAATGAGCAGTTCTTC. This chain uses TRBV5-1 with TRBJ2-1, with D possibly TRBD1 on 5 matching bases. Germline assignment: CDR1 SGHRS and CDR2 YFSETQ. The CDR3 length is 16 residues. Trimming removed 4 bases at V and 5 bases at J, with 19 bases between.